What follows are 3 T cell receptor beta chains derived from one specimen sequenced in a study of vaccination and CD4 T cells after COVID-19. These TCRs' antigens remain unknown. Treatment reported: approximately nine-day PBMC culture with coronavirus spike peptide pools or control peptides (ViraFEST assay). Prior to the COVID-19 pandemic (2011-2018), the unexposed donor's CD4+ T cells were collected. Once obtained from cultured CD4+ T cells, the DNA was sequenced using the Oncomine TCR Beta short-read assay. The template was genomic DNA from cultured CD4+ T cells. TCRdb called the PCR reads again in MiXCR, with one record for every CDR3 protein. The sample includes over 8,500 distinct CDR3 sequences, 28% of them seen just once. Sequencing used CD4+ T cells from blood, cultured in vitro. The source of these receptors is a human donor in good health.

There are a few counts of this clonotype. The V and J genes are TRBV5-4 and TRBJ1-1; 8 nucleotides line up with TRBD1. J was trimmed by 2 bases and V by 2 bases; bases with no gene match: 5. The CDR3 length is 15 residues. Germline lookup yields CDR1 SGHNT and CDR2 YYREEE (reference sequence). CDR3 in DNA: TGTGCCAGCAGCTTCCCGGGACAGGCAAACACTGAAGCTTTCTTT. This codes for CASSFPGQANTEAFF.

This clonotype has a handful of counts. This chain joins TRBV19 and TRBJ1-5; 7 nucleotides line up with TRBD1. The germline gives CDR1 LNHDA, CDR2 SQIVND (reference sequence). The CDR3 runs 19 residues. V was clipped by 3 bases and J by 1 base; unmatched bases: 15. The CDR3 DNA reads as TGTGCCAGTAGTATGGGTCTGAGGCGGAGGGGGCGAAGCAATCAGCCCCAGCATTTT. Protein product: CASSMGLRRRGRSNQPQHF.

The chain carries TRBV10-3 and TRBJ2-7, with a weak D call TRBD2 (6 bases). Trimming pared 7 bases from V and 0 bases from J, leaving 10 bases between. Per the germline V gene, CDR1 is ENHRY and CDR2 is SYGVKD. There are 13 residues in the CDR3. This CDR3 reads CAITGGSSYEQYF. The CDR3 DNA follows: TGTGCCATCACCGGGGGAAGCTCCTACGAGCAGTACTTC.